This T cell receptor beta chain appears in the sequencing data of a study of blood T cell repertoires in COVID-19. Profiling relied on immunoSEQ multiplex PCR, and the TCRdb table lists in-frame clones only, not all of them. The table lists around 320,000 clones, about nine tenths of them singletons. Germline values: CDR1 SNHLY, CDR2 FYNNEI. With 2 bases removed from V and 4 bases from J, the gap between germline ends came to 6 bases. The CDR3 is made up of 14 amino acids. The chain carries TRBV2 and TRBJ2-6; D is possibly TRBD2 (5 bases). The sequencing sample was made of peripheral blood. This TCR came from a man younger than 35 with active or convalescent COVID-19. CDR3 in amino acids: CASSEPGGANVLTF. CDR3 DNA sequence: TGTGCCAGCAGTGAACCGGGGGGGGCCAACGTCCTGACTTTC.